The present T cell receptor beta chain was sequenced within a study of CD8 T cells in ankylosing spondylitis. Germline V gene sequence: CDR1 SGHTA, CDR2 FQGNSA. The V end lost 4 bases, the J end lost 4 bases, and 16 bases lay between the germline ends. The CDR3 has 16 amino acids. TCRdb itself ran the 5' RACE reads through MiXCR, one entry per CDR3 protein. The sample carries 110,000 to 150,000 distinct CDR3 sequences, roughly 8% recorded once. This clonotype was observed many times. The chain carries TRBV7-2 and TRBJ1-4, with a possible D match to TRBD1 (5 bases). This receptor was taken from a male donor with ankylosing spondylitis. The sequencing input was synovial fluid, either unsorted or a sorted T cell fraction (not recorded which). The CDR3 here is CASSSQVQTVNEKLFF. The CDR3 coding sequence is TGTGCCAGCAGCTCACAGGTCCAGACTGTTAATGAAAAACTGTTTTTT.